This TCR beta chain is from a study of vaccination effects on CD4 cells after COVID-19. Study-level results: The study enrolled few convalescent patients and sampled no early post-infection timepoints. In the late period after vaccination, infection- and vaccine-induced clones contracted markedly.

Viral peptide pool expansion of antigen-specific CD4+ T cells preceded sequencing in the ViraFEST assay. Investigators separated out CD4+ T cells once 10 days of culture had passed. It was two doses of either the BNT162b2 or mRNA-1273 vaccine that participants received. Vaccine recipients had no previous SARS-CoV-2 infection; their nucleocapsid antibodies were negative. It was on days 3 and 7 that half the medium was replaced with IL-2 medium. V lost 5 bases to trimming and J lost 5 bases, with 14 bases between them. The germline V gene encodes CDR1 SGHTA and CDR2 FQGTGA. CDR3 length: 14 residues. Clones were read by immunoSEQ multiplex PCR, and TCRdb kept only the in-frame ones, dropping some. The repertoire holds about 15,000 clones, with under 70% as singletons. Details on this clone: As yet, its antigen is unknown.

The TCR originated in a human donor who received a COVID-19 vaccine. The chain recombines TRBV7-3 with TRBJ2-3; D is perhaps TRBD2 (6 bases). Sequencing was performed on CD4+ T cells from PBMCs cultured with SARS-CoV-2 spike peptides, taken after COVID-19 vaccination. This chain's CDR3 is CASSPRGGEDTQYF. The CDR3 nucleotides read TGTGCCAGCAGCCCCCGAGGAGGGGAAGATACGCAGTATTTT.